One and the same sample provided the 23 T cell receptor beta chains below, sequenced in a study of graft-versus-host responses after intestinal transplantation. Their antigens remain unidentified. Clones were sequenced by immunoSEQ multiplex PCR, and TCRdb holds only the in-frame ones, with some missing. The profile shows tens of thousands of clones, about 88% of them singletons. The material sequenced was unstimulated CD4+ T cells sorted from spleen or lymph node cells, taken before intestinal transplant. These receptors all come from a human donor who received an intestinal transplant.

The chain has TRBV2 and TRBJ2-1; 7 nucleotides align to TRBD2. This CDR3 spans 13 amino acids. V was clipped by 8 bases and J by 5 bases; unmatched bases: 6. Per germline, CDR1 SNHLY and CDR2 FYNNEI. The CDR3 sequence: CASGGGPHNEQFF. In DNA form, the CDR3 reads TGTGCCAGCGGGGGGGGACCCCACAATGAGCAGTTCTTC.

V usage is TRBV5-6 and J usage is TRBJ2-7, with 8 bases matching TRBD2. This CDR3 has 16 residues. J was trimmed by 2 bases and V by 4 bases; bases with no gene match: 11. Germline loops: CDR1 SGHDT, CDR2 YYEEEE. CDR3 protein: CASSPQGRGVPYEQYF. CDR3 sequence (DNA): TGTGCCAGCAGCCCCCAAGGGCGGGGGGTCCCCTACGAGCAGTACTTC.

This sequence joins TRBV19 and TRBJ1-2, with 9 positions matching TRBD1. Trimming took 8 bases from V and 4 from J; bases not matched to a gene: 17. Germline values: CDR1 LNHDA, CDR2 SQIVND (reference sequence). CDR3 length equals 17 residues. The CDR3: CASRKSTPGQGPYGYTF. CDR3 nucleotides: TGTGCCAGTCGTAAATCCACACCGGGACAGGGTCCCTATGGCTACACCTTC.

V usage is TRBV6-6 and J usage is TRBJ2-5; the D gene is possibly TRBD1 (6 bases). The CDR3 has 15 residues. The germline CDR1 and CDR2 sequences are MNHNY and SVGAGI (reference sequence). Deletions cut 8 bases from V and 1 base from J, with 17 bases between. Written as DNA, the CDR3 is TGTGCCAGCGGACGTACTGGGGGCAGCCAAGAGACCCAGTACTTC. This translates into CASGRTGGSQETQYF.

The V and J genes are TRBV7-8 and TRBJ2-7; 7 bases align to TRBD2. V was clipped by 5 bases and J by 3 bases; unmatched bases: 10. This CDR3 contains 15 residues. Germline assignment: CDR1 SGHVS and CDR2 FQNEAQ. Here the CDR3 DNA reads TGTGCCAGCAGCCCCAGGGAGGGCAGGAGCTACGAGCAGTACTTC. It translates to CASSPREGRSYEQYF.

The genes are TRBV13 and TRBJ2-5; TRBD1 aligns across 8 bases. Germline CDR1 is PRHDT and CDR2 is FYEKMQ (reference sequence). V was clipped by 4 bases and J by 6 bases; unmatched bases: 4. This CDR3 has 13 residues. The CDR3 loop is CASSSTGGQTQYF. CDR3 in DNA: TGTGCCAGCAGCTCTACAGGGGGGCAGACCCAGTACTTC. Using reference TRBV13 and TRBJ2-5 for the parts outside the CDR3, the full variable domain is AAGVIQSPRHLIKEKRETATLKCYPIPRHDTVYWYQQGPGQDPQFLISFYEKMQSDKGSIPDRFSAQQFSDYHSELNMSSLELGDSALYFCASSSTGGQTQYFGPGTRLLVL.

This clone has more than one count but fewer than ten. The genes are TRBV28 and TRBJ2-1, with D unresolved. Per the germline V gene, CDR1 is MDHEN and CDR2 is SYDVKM. V was shortened by 5 bases and J by 5 bases, with 4 bases between the two germline ends. This CDR3 has 11 amino acids. The CDR3 nucleotides read TGTGCCAGCAGTCTTAACAATGAGCAGTTCTTC. Translation gives CASSLNNEQFF.

The chain couples TRBV2 to TRBJ2-7; D uncertain. The ends were cut back, 8 bases at V and 1 base at J, with 12 bases in the middle. The CDR3 runs to 13 residues. Germline V gives CDR1 SNHLY, CDR2 FYNNEI. The DNA of the CDR3 is TGTGCCAGCGGGCGAGTCGGATCCTACGAGCAGTACTTC. Translation gives CASGRVGSYEQYF.

The chain carries TRBV6-1 and TRBJ2-7, with D perhaps TRBD2 (6 bases). The CDR3 covers 15 residues. Trimming took 1 base from V and 4 from J, leaving 14 bases between them. Germline assignment: CDR1 MNHNS and CDR2 SASEGT. Written as DNA, the CDR3 is TGTGCCAGCAGTGAAGGATGGGGGGTTCCGTACGAGCAGTACTTC. Encoded protein: CASSEGWGVPYEQYF.

In this sample, this clone turned up once. The chain employs TRBV7-3 and TRBJ2-3; D unresolved. The CDR3 loop spans 13 amino acids. With 3 bases removed from V and 7 bases from J, the gap between germline ends came to 11 bases. Looked up from germline, CDR1 is SGHTA and CDR2 is FQGTGA. The CDR3: CASSLALGNTQYF. DNA of the CDR3: TGTGCCAGCAGCTTGGCCCTAGGCAATACGCAGTATTTT.

This sequence joins TRBV19 and TRBJ2-3; tentatively, D is TRBD1 (6 bases). V was shortened by 5 bases and J by 6 bases, with 12 bases between the two germline ends. Looked up from germline, CDR1 is LNHDA and CDR2 is SQIVND (reference sequence). CDR3 size: 13 residues. In DNA, the CDR3 is TGTGCCAGTAGTTGGCAGCAGGGGGATACGCAGTATTTT. Protein: CASSWQQGDTQYF.

The CDR3 DNA follows: TGTGCCAGCATATCTAGGACAGGGACTTCACCCCTCCACTTT. This sequence encodes CASISRTGTSPLHF. The gene calls are TRBV6-1 and TRBJ1-6; 8 bases map to TRBD1. Trimming at V came to 7 bases and at J to 9 bases, leaving 8 bases not matched to a gene. The CDR3 consists of 14 residues. CDR1 and CDR2 from the germline V gene are MNHNS and SASEGT.

The V and J genes are TRBV10-3 and TRBJ2-6, with D hard to call. The CDR3 sequence is 14 residues long. Germline V CDR1 and CDR2: ENHRY, SYGVKD. V lost 10 bases and J lost 1, with 11 bases in between. CDR3 DNA sequence: TGTGCCACTGGAGAGGCTTCTGGGGCCAACGTCCTGACTTTC. It encodes CATGEASGANVLTF.

This chain uses TRBV30 with TRBJ1-2; tentative D call: TRBD1 (5 bases). Germline V CDR1 and CDR2: GTSNPN, SVGIG (reference sequence). The CDR3 has 11 residues. Trimming took off 8 bases at V and 5 bases at J, with 12 bases between the two ends. CDR3 sequence reads: CALSQGYGYTF. CDR3 coding DNA: TGTGCCCTTTCCCAGGGATATGGCTACACCTTC.

V gene TRBV11-2 combines with J gene TRBJ2-1; the D gene is possibly TRBD1 (6 bases). Trimming took 5 bases from V and 9 from J, leaving 17 bases between them. Looked up from germline, CDR1 is SGHAT and CDR2 is FQNNGV. The CDR3 has 14 residues. CDR3 bases: TGTGCCAGCAGCACCCAAACAGGGACACGTGAGCAGTTCTTC. It is translated as CASSTQTGTREQFF.

The rearrangement uses TRBV18 and TRBJ1-2; TRBD1 matches at 7 bases. Germline V gene sequence: CDR1 KGHSH, CDR2 LQKENI. The CDR3 contains 15 residues. Trimming took 3 bases from V and 4 from J; bases not matched to a gene: 8. Written as DNA, the CDR3 is TGTGCCAGCTCACCCATCCCGGACAGGAGCTATGGCTACACCTTC. Translated: CASSPIPDRSYGYTF.

This chain uses TRBV27 with TRBJ1-1; the match to TRBD1 covers 8 bases. The CDR3 has 15 amino acids. Germline V lookup: CDR1 MNHEY, CDR2 SMNVEV (reference sequence). The trim removed 6 bases at V and 3 bases at J, leaving 9 bases unmatched. The CDR3 bases are TGTGCCAGCAGCCCCCGACAGGGGAGGGACACTGAAGCTTTCTTT. Translated: CASSPRQGRDTEAFF.

The chain links TRBV28 to TRBJ2-1; D gene uncertain. Trimming stripped 5 bases from V and 9 bases from J, with 14 bases between. The germline V gene encodes CDR1 MDHEN and CDR2 SYDVKM. CDR3 length equals 13 residues. CDR3 in amino acids: CASSPPQVGEQFF. The CDR3 coding sequence is TGTGCCAGCAGTCCACCCCAGGTGGGTGAGCAGTTCTTC.

The J gene is TRBJ2-2, the V gene TRBV30; 7 bases are a match to TRBD1. V lost 4 bases, J lost 6 bases, and 5 bases stayed unmatched. The germline V gene encodes CDR1 GTSNPN and CDR2 SVGIG (reference sequence). The CDR3 loop spans 13 amino acids. The CDR3 DNA reads TGTGCCTGGAAGGGACAGTTCGCCGGGGAGCTGTTTTTT. Residues: CAWKGQFAGELFF.

The count of this clone is one. V and J are TRBV29-1 and TRBJ2-3; 11 nucleotides agree with TRBD2. V gave up 4 bases and J gave up 0 bases; unmatched junction bases: 3. CDR1 SQVTM and CDR2 ANQGSEA come from the germline V gene. The CDR3 spans 15 residues. The CDR3 loop is CSVGGTSGSTDTQYF. The CDR3, as DNA: TGCAGCGTTGGTGGGACTAGCGGTAGCACAGATACGCAGTATTTT.

V and J are TRBV18 and TRBJ2-5, with D perhaps matching TRBD2 (6 bases). In germline, CDR1 is KGHSH, CDR2 LQKENI. V lost 3 bases and J lost 0, with 14 bases in between. This CDR3 spans 16 amino acids. CDR3 nucleotide sequence: TGTGCCAGCTCACCTCTGGGACGGGGGTACCAAGAGACCCAGTACTTC. This translates into CASSPLGRGYQETQYF.

V gene TRBV2 combines with J gene TRBJ2-5, with 12 bases lining up with TRBD1. The CDR3 extends over 16 amino acids. The germline V gene has CDR1 SNHLY and CDR2 FYNNEI. V lost 10 bases to trimming and J lost 5 bases; unmatched junction nucleotides: 14. As DNA, the CDR3 is TGTGCCATCCTGGGGGGGACAGGGGGCTTCCGGGAGACCCAGTACTTC. It encodes CAILGGTGGFRETQYF.

To note about this clone: The junction does not match germline at one end; this may be a read error. This chain uses TRBV2 with TRBJ2-7, with D uncertain. The CDR3 runs 13 residues. The germline V gene has CDR1 SNHLY and CDR2 FYNNEI. In DNA form, the CDR3 reads TGTGCCAGCAGTGAAGCACATCTTTCGGGTCCCGACTTC. The encoded protein is CASSEAHLSGPDF.